This TCR beta chain originates from a study of monozygotic twins with inflammatory bowel disease. TCRdb reprocessed the 5' RACE reads and stores each CDR3 protein as one record, lacking DNA. The listing records some 160,000 distinct CDR3 sequences. The CDR3 has 15 amino acids. Looked up from germline, CDR1 is DFQATT and CDR2 is SNEGSKA (reference sequence). The sequenced sample was blood. The chain joins TRBV20-1 to TRBJ1-1; TCRdb's D call of TRBD1 is untestable without DNA. This receptor was taken from a human donor with ulcerative colitis or Crohn's disease, or a healthy co-twin of an affected twin (not recorded which). This CDR3 reads CSARDLDGRNTEAFF.